Following are 19 T cell receptor beta chains from one sample sequenced in a study of T cell responses to AZD1222 COVID-19 vaccine. Clones were sequenced by immunoSEQ multiplex PCR, and TCRdb holds only the in-frame ones, with some missing. This table has about 150,000 clones, over 75% appearing once. Sequences were derived from peripheral blood, sampled on day 0 of AZD1222 vaccination. These TCRs come from an adult in good health.

In this sample, this clone turned up a few times. V and J are TRBV7-6 and TRBJ2-5, with D perhaps being TRBD1 or TRBD2 (5 bases each). CDR1 is SGHVS, CDR2 FNYEAQ, per germline. V was cut by 5 bases and J by 1 base, with 17 bases left in between. The length of the CDR3 is 16 residues. CDR3 loop: CASSGPTGPLQETQYF. The CDR3 DNA is TGTGCCAGCAGCGGCCCCACGGGACCCCTCCAAGAGACCCAGTACTTC. Variable domain in full (rest from reference TRBV7-6 and TRBJ2-5): GAGVSQSPRYKVTKRGQDVALRCDPISGHVSLYWYRQALGQGPEFLTYFNYEAQQDKSGLPNDRFSAERPEGSISTLTIQRTEQRDSAMYRCASSGPTGPLQETQYFGPGTRLLVL.

This rearrangement joins TRBV10-3 to TRBJ2-2; D may be TRBD1 (5 bases). The CDR3 spans 15 residues. Germline assignment: CDR1 ENHRY and CDR2 SYGVKD. V was trimmed by 6 bases and J by 3 bases, leaving 14 bases between them. CDR3 nucleotides: TGTGCCATCAGCCCCGGACAACAGGACACCGGGGAGCTGTTTTTT. This gives the protein CAISPGQQDTGELFF.

This chain links TRBV2 with TRBJ1-2; D possibly corresponds to TRBD1 (5 bases). CDR1 is SNHLY and CDR2 is FYNNEI in the germline V gene. Trimming removed 0 bases from V and 5 bases from J, with 16 bases in between. CDR3 length: 16 residues. CDR3: CASSEAWGSGDYGYTF. CDR3 DNA: TGTGCCAGCAGTGAAGCTTGGGGCAGTGGGGATTATGGCTACACCTTC. Full variable domain (outside the CDR3, taken from reference TRBV2 and TRBJ1-2): EPEVTQTPSHQVTQMGQEVILRCVPISNHLYFYWYRQILGQKVEFLVSFYNNEISEKSEIFDDQFSVERPDGSNFTLKIRSTKLEDSAMYFCASSEAWGSGDYGYTFGSGTRLTVV.

CDR3 coding DNA: TGTGCCAGCAGCTCCGGGACAGGGGGCGATAGCAATCAGCCCCAGCATTTT. Translating gives CASSSGTGGDSNQPQHF. This chain joins TRBV27 and TRBJ1-5; TRBD1 aligns across 12 bases. V shed 6 bases, J shed 0 bases, and the junction held 6 bases outside the gene matches. Germline CDR1 and CDR2: MNHEY and SMNVEV (reference sequence). This CDR3 spans 17 amino acids.

The chain uses TRBV7-9 and TRBJ1-3; no definite D call. Germline CDR1 and CDR2: SEHNR and FQNEAQ (reference sequence). V lost 1 base to trimming and J lost 0 bases, with 13 bases between them. The CDR3 contains 17 residues. CDR3 region: CASSLVLSGNSGNTIYF. The CDR3 nucleotides are TGTGCCAGCAGCTTAGTCCTATCAGGAAACTCTGGAAACACCATATATTTT.

The gene calls are TRBV5-4 and TRBJ2-2; D not resolved. Trimming removed 0 bases at V and 6 bases at J, with 6 bases between. The germline V gene encodes CDR1 SGHNT and CDR2 YYREEE (reference sequence). The CDR3 loop spans 13 amino acids. Here the CDR3 DNA reads TGTGCCAGCAGCTTGGAGCTAGCCGGGGAGCTGTTTTTT. It encodes CASSLELAGELFF.

The chain couples TRBV7-9 to TRBJ2-2; TRBD1 aligns across 10 bases. This CDR3 is built from 14 residues. V was pared by 2 bases and J by 7 bases, with 1 base of the junction left unmatched. The germline V gene encodes CDR1 SEHNR and CDR2 FQNEAQ (reference sequence). The CDR3 loop reads CASSLRTGGGELFF. In DNA, the CDR3 is TGTGCCAGCAGCTTAAGGACAGGGGGCGGGGAGCTGTTTTTT. The full variable domain, rest sourced from reference TRBV7-9 and TRBJ2-2, is DTGVSQNPRHKITKRGQNVTFRCDPISEHNRLYWYRQTLGQGPEFLTYFQNEAQLEKSRLLSDRFSAERPKGSFSTLEIQRTEQGDSAMYLCASSLRTGGGELFFGEGSRLTVL.

The chain has TRBV6-6 and TRBJ1-5; D not resolved. Trimming removed 0 bases at V and 5 bases at J, with 11 bases between. CDR1 and CDR2 (germline): MNHNY, SVGAGI (reference sequence). This CDR3 region has 15 residues. The CDR3 reads CASSYSSGSYQPQHF. The CDR3 DNA sequence: TGTGCCAGCAGTTACTCATCAGGTTCCTATCAGCCCCAGCATTTT.

J is TRBJ1-3 and V is TRBV28, with D maybe TRBD1 (5 bases). This CDR3 has 14 residues. V lost 10 bases, J lost 0 bases, and 13 bases lay in between. Germline CDR1 is MDHEN and CDR2 is SYDVKM. DNA of the CDR3: TGTGCCACCCTCCTGACAGCCTCTGGAAACACCATATATTTT. It encodes CATLLTASGNTIYF.

V and J are TRBV5-1 and TRBJ2-2; D is unclear. CDR1 and CDR2 (germline): SGHRS, YFSETQ. Trimming removed 4 bases from V and 2 bases from J, with 15 bases in between. This CDR3 has 16 amino acids. The CDR3 sequence: CASSPLYSANTGELFF. CDR3 nucleotides: TGCGCCAGCAGCCCGCTGTACAGCGCCAACACCGGGGAGCTGTTTTTT. Full variable domain (missing parts from reference TRBV5-1 and TRBJ2-2): KAGVTQTPRYLIKTRGQQVTLSCSPISGHRSVSWYQQTPGQGLQFLFEYFSETQRNKGNFPGRFSGRQFSNSRSEMNVSTLELGDSALYLCASSPLYSANTGELFFGEGSRLTVL.

The rearrangement links TRBV19 to TRBJ2-7, with D possibly matching TRBD2 (6 bases). Germline-derived CDR1 and CDR2 are LNHDA and SQIVND (reference sequence). This CDR3 has 13 amino acids. Trimming removed 4 bases at V and 2 bases at J, with 9 bases between. CDR3 in amino acids: CASSTGATYEQYF. CDR3 coding DNA: TGTGCCAGTAGTACGGGAGCGACCTACGAGCAGTACTTC.

The chain links TRBV6-2 or TRBV6-3 to TRBJ2-7; TRBD2 agrees at 12 bases. Germline V gene data show CDR1 as MNHEY and CDR2 as SVGEGT. Germline trimming cut 4 bases from V and 6 bases from J; bases unmatched to any gene: 10. This CDR3 has 16 amino acids. CDR3 amino acids: CASSFPSGRALGEQYF. The CDR3 coding sequence is TGTGCCAGCAGTTTCCCTAGCGGGAGGGCCTTAGGCGAGCAGTACTTC.

This sequence joins TRBV9 and TRBJ1-5; unclear D gene. The CDR3 consists of 17 residues. Germline CDR1 SGDLS, CDR2 YYNGEE. V lost 5 bases, J lost 0 bases, and 18 bases lay in between. The CDR3 region is CASSPLPTNASNQPQHF. CDR3 DNA: TGTGCCAGCAGTCCGCTACCGACAAACGCTAGCAATCAGCCCCAGCATTTT.

J is TRBJ2-1 and V is TRBV6-5; a weak D match, TRBD2 (5 bases). CDR1 and CDR2 from the germline V gene are MNHEY and SVGAGI. This CDR3 spans 15 amino acids. V was cut by 2 bases and J by 2 bases, with 10 bases left in between. CDR3 sequence reads: CASSYEAGTYNEQFF. The CDR3 DNA sequence: TGTGCCAGCAGTTACGAGGCGGGCACCTACAATGAGCAGTTCTTC.

The chain is built from TRBV11-2 and TRBJ1-2; D gene unclear. Per germline, CDR1 SGHAT and CDR2 FQNNGV. Trimming stripped 3 bases from V and 0 bases from J, with 11 bases between. This CDR3 has 15 amino acids. In DNA, the CDR3 is TGTGCCAGCAGCTTTGGACCGAAAGCTAACTATGGCTACACCTTC. This encodes CASSFGPKANYGYTF.

The chain carries TRBV2 and TRBJ1-5; D remains ambiguous. Trimming removed 4 bases at V and 3 bases at J, with 10 bases between. Germline CDR1 is SNHLY and CDR2 is FYNNEI. The CDR3 loop spans 14 amino acids. DNA for the CDR3: TGTGCCAGCAGTGTCGACGGGATCAATCAGCCCCAGCATTTT. Encoded protein: CASSVDGINQPQHF.

The CDR3 DNA follows: TGTGCCAGCAGTTTATCTGGGCGACAGCAGCCCCAGCATTTT. It yields the protein CASSLSGRQQPQHF. The V gene is TRBV27, the J gene TRBJ1-5, with a weak D call TRBD1 (5 bases). Germline V CDR1 and CDR2: MNHEY, SMNVEV (reference sequence). Trimming shortened V by 0 bases and J by 7 bases, and 10 bases separated the two germline ends. CDR3 length equals 14 residues.

Here the CDR3 reads CASSQGVLGNEQFF. CDR3 DNA sequence: TGCGCCAGCAGCCAAGGCGTTTTGGGCAATGAGCAGTTCTTC. V and J are TRBV4-3 and TRBJ2-1; D ambiguous. This CDR3 comprises 14 residues. In germline, CDR1 is LGHNA, CDR2 YSLEER. The ends were cut back, 1 base at V and 6 bases at J, with 10 bases in the middle.

The rearrangement links TRBV5-6 to TRBJ1-1, with a weak D call TRBD1 (6 bases). This CDR3 region has 13 residues. V lost 2 bases and J 4 bases, leaving 9 bases between the germline ends. Germline CDR1 SGHDT, CDR2 YYEEEE. The CDR3 sequence: CASSFGGPTEAFF. The CDR3 region has the DNA TGTGCCAGCAGCTTTGGGGGGCCCACTGAAGCTTTCTTT.